This T cell receptor (beta chain) is drawn from a study of blood T cell repertoires in COVID-19. Germline loops: CDR1 MGHRA, CDR2 YSYEKL. The ends were cut back, 4 bases at V and 4 bases at J, with 14 bases in the middle. The CDR3 totals 14 residues. TCRdb keeps only in-frame clones here, not all; method: immunoSEQ multiplex PCR. The sample has 150,000 to 200,000 clones; 88% are singletons. The receptor's source is a human donor in a cohort sampled during active COVID-19. Sequencing used peripheral blood. This chain joins TRBV4-1 and TRBJ2-7; no definite D call. Here the CDR3 reads CASSLSPASYEQYF. The CDR3 region has the DNA TGCGCCAGCAGCCTTAGCCCGGCTTCATACGAGCAGTACTTC.